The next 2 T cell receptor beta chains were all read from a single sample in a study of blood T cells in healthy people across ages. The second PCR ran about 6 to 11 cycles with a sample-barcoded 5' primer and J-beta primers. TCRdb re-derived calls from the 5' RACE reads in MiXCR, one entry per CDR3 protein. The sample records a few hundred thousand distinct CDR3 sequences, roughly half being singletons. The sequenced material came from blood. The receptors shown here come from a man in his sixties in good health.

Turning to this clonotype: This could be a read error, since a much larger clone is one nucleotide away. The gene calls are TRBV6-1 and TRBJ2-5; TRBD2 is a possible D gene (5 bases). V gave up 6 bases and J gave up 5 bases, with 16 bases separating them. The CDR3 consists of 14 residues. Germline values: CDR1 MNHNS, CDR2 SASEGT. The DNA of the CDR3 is TGTGCCAGCAGCCCACGGGGATTAGTGGAGACCCAGTACTTC. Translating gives CASSPRGLVETQYF.

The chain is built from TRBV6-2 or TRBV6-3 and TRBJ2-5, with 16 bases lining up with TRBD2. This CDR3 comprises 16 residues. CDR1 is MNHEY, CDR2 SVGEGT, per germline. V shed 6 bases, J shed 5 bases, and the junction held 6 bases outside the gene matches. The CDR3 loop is CASSPGLAGGSETQYF. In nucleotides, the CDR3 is TGTGCCAGCAGCCCGGGACTAGCGGGAGGGTCGGAGACCCAGTACTTC.